One sample yielded the 17 T cell receptor beta chains listed below, sequenced in a study of T cell changes during pregnancy in multiple sclerosis. Sequenced by immunoSEQ multiplex PCR; TCRdb stores in-frame clones only, minus some. In the table there are under 100,000 clones, around 93% of which are singletons. The sample was peripheral blood, taken in the third trimester of pregnancy. These receptors all stem from a female donor with multiple sclerosis, enrolled in a pregnancy study.

The J gene is TRBJ2-7, the V gene TRBV11-2; D might be TRBD1 (6 bases). The CDR3 extends over 13 amino acids. V was cut by 8 bases and J by 0 bases, with 11 bases left in between. Germline V CDR1 and CDR2: SGHAT, FQNNGV. In DNA, the CDR3 is TGTGCCAGCGGGACATCGAGCTCCTACGAGCAGTACTTC. It codes for CASGTSSSYEQYF.

This chain connects TRBV12-5 to TRBJ2-2; 14 bases match TRBD2. CDR3 length: 19 amino acids. The V gene's germline CDR1 is LGHNT and CDR2 FRNRAP. V lost 6 bases, J lost 2 bases, and 11 bases stayed unmatched. The chain's CDR3 is CASGPSGTSGGLNTGELFF. CDR3 nucleotide sequence: TGTGCTAGTGGCCCCTCCGGGACTAGCGGGGGCCTCAACACCGGGGAGCTGTTTTTT.

This rearrangement joins TRBV7-9 to TRBJ1-4; 7 positions agree with TRBD1. The germline CDR1 and CDR2 sequences are SEHNR and FQNEAQ (reference sequence). The CDR3 has 14 residues. With V trimmed by 4 bases and J by 4 bases, 3 bases remained unmatched. CDR3 sequence reads: CASSSDRDNEKLFF. CDR3 sequence (DNA): TGTGCCAGCAGCTCCGACAGGGATAATGAAAAACTGTTTTTT. The full variable domain, rest sourced from reference TRBV7-9 and TRBJ1-4, is DTGVSQNPRHKITKRGQNVTFRCDPISEHNRLYWYRQTLGQGPEFLTYFQNEAQLEKSRLLSDRFSAERPKGSFSTLEIQRTEQGDSAMYLCASSSDRDNEKLFFGSGTQLSVL.

J is TRBJ2-7 and V is TRBV4-1, with TRBD2 matching over 7 bases. This CDR3 region has 14 residues. Germline-derived CDR1 and CDR2 are MGHRA and YSYEKL. V shed 1 base and J 2 bases; nucleotides not matched to a gene: 2. The CDR3 reads CASSQAGTTYEQYF. The CDR3 DNA sequence: TGCGCCAGCAGCCAAGCCGGGACTACCTACGAGCAGTACTTC.

The genes are TRBV11-2 and TRBJ1-2, with D maybe TRBD1 (6 bases). From germline, CDR1 is SGHAT and CDR2 FQNNGV. Trimming left V 5 bases short and J 4 bases short, with 20 bases between. The CDR3 loop spans 16 amino acids. DNA for the CDR3: TGTGCCAGCAGCCCCTGGGGGGGGGCCGCGGGCTATGGCTACACCTTC. The encoded protein is CASSPWGGAAGYGYTF.

V gene TRBV6-5 combines with J gene TRBJ1-2, with 8 bases aligning to TRBD1. CDR1 and CDR2 from the germline V gene are MNHEY and SVGAGI. CDR3 length equals 15 residues. J was trimmed by 4 bases and V by 4 bases; bases with no gene match: 8. CDR3 nucleotides: TGTGCCAGCAGTTCCCCAGGGGGCTCCCTCTATGGCTACACCTTC. Translation: CASSSPGGSLYGYTF.

V is TRBV27 and J is TRBJ2-7; tentatively, D is TRBD1 (6 bases). The CDR3 totals 13 residues. Trimming took off 3 bases at V and 2 bases at J, with 8 bases between the two ends. Germline V gene sequence: CDR1 MNHEY, CDR2 SMNVEV (reference sequence). The CDR3 sequence is CASSFGTTYEQYF. For the CDR3, the DNA is TGTGCCAGCAGTTTCGGGACAACCTACGAGCAGTACTTC.

CDR3 coding DNA: TGCGCCAGCAGCCAACCCGACAGGGCAGATACGCAGTATTTT. Encoded protein: CASSQPDRADTQYF. The V call is TRBV4-1, the J call TRBJ2-3; TRBD1 agrees at 7 bases. The germline V gene has CDR1 MGHRA and CDR2 YSYEKL. Unmatched junction bases numbered 3, after V lost 2 bases and J lost 4 bases. The CDR3 extends over 14 amino acids.

The CDR3 here is CASSLIGTTNYEQYF. The CDR3 bases are TGCGCCAGCAGCTTGATAGGGACTACCAACTACGAGCAGTACTTC. The chain links TRBV5-1 to TRBJ2-7; the match to TRBD2 covers 7 bases. The CDR3 contains 15 residues. Germline CDR1 reads SGHRS; CDR2 reads YFSETQ. V trimming: 1 base; J trimming: 3 bases; junction bases outside the gene matches: 7.

The chain couples TRBV6-1 to TRBJ1-5; tentative D call: TRBD1 (5 bases). Between the trimmed V and J ends, which lost 2 bases and 8 bases, there was a span of 7 bases. The CDR3 consists of 12 residues. Per germline, CDR1 MNHNS and CDR2 SASEGT. DNA of the CDR3: TGTGCCAGCAGTGAACCCAGGGAGCCCCAGCATTTT. Amino acid sequence: CASSEPREPQHF.

This clone was detected only once. The V and J genes are TRBV19 and TRBJ2-5; D is possibly TRBD1 (6 bases). The CDR3 sequence is 16 residues long. The germline V gene encodes CDR1 LNHDA and CDR2 SQIVND (reference sequence). Deletions cut 5 bases from V and 3 bases from J, with 19 bases between. DNA for the CDR3: TGTGCCAGTAGTTCCGGCCGAACAGGGCTAGAAGAGACCCAGTACTTC. Protein sequence: CASSSGRTGLEETQYF. The complete variable domain, with remaining parts taken from reference TRBV19 and TRBJ2-5, reads DGGITQSPKYLFRKEGQNVTLSCEQNLNHDAMYWYRQDPGQGLRLIYYSQIVNDFQKGDIAEGYSVSREKKESFPLTVTSAQKNPTAFYLCASSSGRTGLEETQYFGPGTRLLVL.

The chain joins TRBV2 to TRBJ2-2; tentative D call: TRBD1 (6 bases). The V end was cut by 7 bases, the J end by 0 bases, with 15 bases between. The CDR3 covers 16 residues. The V gene's germline CDR1 is SNHLY and CDR2 FYNNEI. The CDR3 nucleotides read TGTGCCAGCACAGGCAGGGGCGCCCCGAACACCGGGGAGCTGTTTTTT. Translating it yields CASTGRGAPNTGELFF.

This clone showed up just once. The V call is TRBV11-2, the J call TRBJ1-2; D is undetermined. CDR1 and CDR2 (germline): SGHAT, FQNNGV. V gave up 1 base and J gave up 7 bases, with 7 bases separating them. The CDR3 contains 12 residues. CDR3 nucleotides: TGTGCCAGCAGCTTAGGTTCGGGTGGCTACACCTTC. Translating it yields CASSLGSGGYTF.

This sequence joins TRBV11-3 and TRBJ1-6; no definite D call. The V end was cut by 1 base, the J end by 8 bases, with 9 bases between. Germline lookup yields CDR1 SGHNT and CDR2 YENEEA. The CDR3 is 14 residues long. This CDR3 is CASSLGDTHSPLHF. Written as DNA, the CDR3 is TGTGCCAGCAGCTTAGGTGACACCCATTCACCCCTCCACTTT.

J is TRBJ2-6 and V is TRBV2, with D possibly TRBD1 on 6 matching bases. V was trimmed by 2 bases and J by 0 bases, leaving 14 bases between them. Per the germline V gene, CDR1 is SNHLY and CDR2 is FYNNEI. This CDR3 is 18 amino acids long. The CDR3: CASSEWGPQISGANVLTF. CDR3 nucleotide sequence: TGTGCCAGCAGTGAATGGGGGCCCCAAATCTCTGGGGCCAACGTCCTGACTTTC.

The rearrangement uses TRBV2 and TRBJ2-7; tentatively, D is TRBD1 (6 bases). The V gene lost 8 bases and the J gene lost 3 bases, with 17 bases spanning the gap. Germline CDR1 SNHLY, CDR2 FYNNEI. The CDR3 has 14 residues. The CDR3 DNA follows: TGTGCCAGCGGGGCTGGACAGTACCTCTACGAGCAGTACTTC. This codes for CASGAGQYLYEQYF.

Only one count was recorded for this clone. CDR3 nucleotide sequence: TGTGCCAGCTCACCACCGGGGGGAGGTCTATACGAGCAGTACTTC. It encodes CASSPPGGGLYEQYF. The chain carries TRBV18 and TRBJ2-7, with a weak D call TRBD2 (6 bases). The germline V and J ends were trimmed by 0 bases and 4 bases, with 13 bases remaining between them. This CDR3 has 15 residues. Germline CDR1 and CDR2: KGHSH and LQKENI.